The next 26 T cell receptor beta chains were all read from a single sample in a study of T cells in Graves' hyperthyroidism and ophthalmopathy. Amplified TCR beta CDR3 regions came from RNA transcripts. Initially, a first-round RT-PCR of the TCR CDR3 employed the HTBI primer set. MiXCR, applied by TCRdb to the multiplex PCR reads, yields one record per CDR3 protein. The sample carries around 690,000 distinct CDR3 sequences, 15% to 20% recorded once. Sequenced input: blood. These receptors came from a man aged 50-60 years with Graves' hyperthyroidism.

The gene calls are TRBV28 and TRBJ2-7; 9 bases match TRBD2. Looked up from germline, CDR1 is MDHEN and CDR2 is SYDVKM. The length of the CDR3 is 15 residues. V was clipped by 4 bases and J by 11 bases; unmatched bases: 15. The CDR3 spells CASSSTGTSLFEKYF. The CDR3 nucleotides are TGTGCCAGCAGTTCCACCGGGACTAGCCTATTTGAGAAGTACTTC.

This clonotype has only a few counts. This chain connects TRBV5-5 to TRBJ2-1, with D uncertain. Trimming shortened V by 4 bases and J by 7 bases, and 12 bases separated the two germline ends. Germline CDR1 is SGHKS and CDR2 is YYEKEE (reference sequence). This CDR3 has 13 residues. In DNA form, the CDR3 reads TGTGCCAGCAGCCAAGTCCGAGCGAATGAGCAGTTCTTC. Translated: CASSQVRANEQFF.

This chain uses TRBV9 with TRBJ2-1; D unclear. The germline V gene encodes CDR1 SGDLS and CDR2 YYNGEE. This CDR3 has 13 amino acids. Between the trimmed V and J ends, which lost 0 bases and 5 bases, there was a span of 6 bases. The CDR3 DNA follows: TGTGCCAGCAGCGTAGATGGGGACAATGAGCAGTTCTTC. Protein: CASSVDGDNEQFF.

Of note for this clonotype: Given a much more abundant clone one base away, this may be a read error. The chain combines TRBV6-1 with TRBJ2-1; 13 bases line up with TRBD2. Germline V gene sequence: CDR1 MNHNS, CDR2 SASEGT. This CDR3 is 14 amino acids long. CDR3 in amino acids: CAGSAGLAGVEQFF. The CDR3 DNA sequence: TGTGCCGGCAGCGCTGGACTAGCGGGAGTTGAGCAGTTCTTC.

This clonotype came up many times. V and J are TRBV27 and TRBJ2-7; D tentatively reads TRBD1 or TRBD2 (6 bases each). The CDR3 has 15 amino acids. Trimming stripped 1 base from V and 2 bases from J, with 12 bases between. The germline CDR1 and CDR2 sequences are MNHEY and SMNVEV (reference sequence). The CDR3 protein is CASSLWGAVTYEQYF. CDR3 in DNA: TGTGCCAGCAGTTTATGGGGGGCCGTCACCTACGAGCAGTACTTC.

V usage is TRBV6-2 or TRBV6-3 and J usage is TRBJ2-7, with TRBD1 matching over 8 bases. CDR3 size: 16 residues. Germline CDR1 reads MNHEY; CDR2 reads SVGEGT. Trimming cost V 4 bases and J 2 bases; bases outside gene matches: 10. The DNA of the CDR3 is TGTGCCAGCAGTTCTCCCGGACAGGGACCACCCTACGAGCAGTACTTC. Protein sequence: CASSSPGQGPPYEQYF.

The chain combines TRBV20-1 with TRBJ2-7, with D perhaps matching TRBD2 (5 bases). The V gene lost 0 bases and the J gene lost 6 bases, with 18 bases spanning the gap. Germline CDR1 reads DFQATT; CDR2 reads SNEGSKA (reference sequence). The CDR3 spans 15 residues. CDR3 sequence: CSAREERALTLEQYV. CDR3 coding DNA: TGCAGTGCTAGAGAGGAGAGGGCCCTGACGCTCGAGCAGTACGTC.

This clonotype turned up a few times. A much larger clonotype is one base distant, so this may be a read error. V usage is TRBV5-1 and J usage is TRBJ1-1; D gene unclear. Per the germline V gene, CDR1 is SGHRS and CDR2 is YFSETQ. CDR3 length: 14 residues. CDR3 nucleotides: TGCGCCAGCAGCTTGGAACAGCCTAACATTGAAGCTTTCTTT. Its translation: CASSLEQPNIEAFF.

This chain links TRBV6-1 with TRBJ1-5; TRBD1 matches at 7 bases. Losses at the gene ends were 6 bases for V and 3 bases for J; bases not matched to a gene: 5. CDR3 size: 14 residues. From germline, CDR1 is MNHNS and CDR2 SASEGT. In nucleotides, the CDR3 is TGTGCCAGCAGACCGGACAGGTCCAATCAGCCCCAGCATTTT. Amino acid sequence: CASRPDRSNQPQHF.

This clonotype was detected a few times. This chain uses TRBV14 with TRBJ2-6; 8 bases match TRBD1. Trimming removed 3 bases from V and 0 bases from J; junction bases left unmatched: 1. Germline CDR1 SGHDN, CDR2 FVKESK. The CDR3 runs to 16 residues. The CDR3 DNA is TGTGCCAGCAGCCATACAGGGGGCTCTGGGGCCAACGTCCTGACTTTC. Encoded protein: CASSHTGGSGANVLTF.

This chain links TRBV7-9 with TRBJ2-1; 7 positions agree with TRBD1. The germline gives CDR1 SEHNR, CDR2 FQNEAQ (reference sequence). This CDR3 spans 17 amino acids. Unmatched junction bases numbered 16, after V lost 4 bases and J lost 7 bases. CDR3: CASSWSRGGQVLNEQFF. The CDR3 DNA reads as TGTGCCAGCAGCTGGAGTCGTGGCGGACAGGTTCTGAATGAGCAGTTCTTC. Full variable domain (missing parts from reference TRBV7-9 and TRBJ2-1): DTGVSQNPRHKITKRGQNVTFRCDPISEHNRLYWYRQTLGQGPEFLTYFQNEAQLEKSRLLSDRFSAERPKGSFSTLEIQRTEQGDSAMYLCASSWSRGGQVLNEQFFGPGTRLTVL.

This clonotype came up many times. The chain's CDR3 is CASSPTMDTEAFF. CDR3 nucleotide sequence: TGTGCCAGCTCACCGACGATGGACACTGAAGCTTTCTTT. J is TRBJ1-1 and V is TRBV18; D uncertain. The CDR3 runs 13 residues. Trimming pared 3 bases from V and 3 bases from J, leaving 8 bases between. Germline CDR1 KGHSH, CDR2 LQKENI.

The genes are TRBV11-2 and TRBJ2-3; 9 bases agree with TRBD2. J was trimmed by 5 bases and V by 0 bases; bases with no gene match: 9. The germline V gene encodes CDR1 SGHAT and CDR2 FQNNGV. The CDR3 spans 17 residues. The CDR3 region is CASSLDPASGIGDTQYF. The CDR3 DNA reads TGTGCCAGCAGCTTAGATCCGGCTAGCGGGATAGGAGATACGCAGTATTTT.

This clonotype was seen ten or more times. The chain employs TRBV7-6 and TRBJ2-3, with TRBD2 matching 9 bases. Unmatched junction bases numbered 7, after V lost 2 bases and J lost 4 bases. In germline, CDR1 is SGHVS, CDR2 FNYEAQ. There are 16 residues in the CDR3. Here the CDR3 reads CASSLQAGGSPDTQYF. In DNA, the CDR3 is TGTGCCAGCAGCTTACAGGCGGGAGGGTCCCCAGATACGCAGTATTTT.

For this clonotype: A much larger clonotype is one base distant, so this may be a read error. The V gene is TRBV28, the J gene TRBJ2-7; TRBD1 agrees at 7 bases. J lost 8 bases, V lost 8 bases, and 12 bases had no gene match. CDR1 MDHEN and CDR2 SYDVKM come from the germline V gene. This CDR3 contains 13 residues. CDR3 amino acids: CASGPLDRNKQYF. The CDR3 coding sequence is TGTGCCAGCGGGCCCCTGGACAGGAACAAGCAGTACTTC.

This clonotype was counted only a few times. CDR3 residues: CASSYRTEQYF. CDR3 sequence (DNA): TGTGCCAGCAGTTACAGGACCGAGCAGTACTTC. This chain uses TRBV25-1 with TRBJ2-7, with D perhaps matching TRBD1 (5 bases). Germline CDR1 and CDR2: MGHDK and SYGVNS. The CDR3 is 11 amino acids. Trimming took off 5 bases at V and 6 bases at J, with 8 bases between the two ends.

There are many counts of this clonotype. The chain uses TRBV7-2 and TRBJ2-7; 11 positions match TRBD2. The V and J ends lost 5 bases and 5 bases, in that order; junction bases with no gene match: 11. The CDR3 runs 16 residues. Germline CDR1 is SGHTA and CDR2 is FQGNSA. CDR3 amino acids: CASSLLTSGSIDEQYF. CDR3 sequence (DNA): TGTGCCAGCAGCCTCTTAACTAGCGGGAGCATCGACGAGCAGTACTTC. Using reference TRBV7-2 and TRBJ2-7 for the parts outside the CDR3, the full variable domain is GAGVSQSPSNKVTEKGKDVELRCDPISGHTALYWYRQSLGQGLEFLIYFQGNSAPDKSGLPSDRFSAERTGGSVSTLTIQRTQQEDSAVYLCASSLLTSGSIDEQYFGPGTRLTVT.

Details on this clonotype: The final CDR3 position lacks the conserved phenylalanine or tryptophan, pointing to a likely read error. This chain links TRBV30 with TRBJ2-4, with unresolved D. Germline lookup yields CDR1 GTSNPN and CDR2 SVGIG (reference sequence). This CDR3 has 11 amino acids. The ends were cut back, 0 bases at V and 6 bases at J, with 3 bases in the middle. CDR3 sequence (DNA): TGTGCCTGGAGTGTAAGAAACATTCAGTACCTC. It encodes CAWSVRNIQYL.

Comment on this clonotype: The junction shows a germline mismatch at one end, possibly a read error. The rearrangement uses TRBV28 and TRBJ1-5, with D perhaps matching TRBD1 (6 bases). This CDR3 spans 13 amino acids. Per germline, CDR1 MDHEN and CDR2 SYDVKM. CDR3 loop: CASSLGGRQPRHF. CDR3 DNA: TGTGCCAGCAGTTTAGGGGGCCGTCAGCCCCGGCATTTT.

In this sample, this clonotype turned up many times. This chain connects TRBV6-1 to TRBJ1-2; D call uncertain. V was shortened by 7 bases and J by 5 bases, with 14 bases between the two germline ends. Germline V lookup: CDR1 MNHNS, CDR2 SASEGT. The CDR3 contains 13 residues. The CDR3 DNA sequence: TGTGCCAGCACCCCCCGGGAGGAATATGGCTACACCTTC. Its protein is CASTPREEYGYTF.

This clonotype was seen a few times. DNA for the CDR3: TGTGCCATCAGAAACCTACAGGGGGAGAGCACTGAAGCTTTCTTT. Encoded protein: CAIRNLQGESTEAFF. The chain is built from TRBV10-3 and TRBJ1-1; 8 nucleotides agree with TRBD1. Germline values: CDR1 ENHRY, CDR2 SYGVKD. The trim removed 6 bases at V and 4 bases at J, leaving 10 bases unmatched. This CDR3 has 15 residues.

This sequence joins TRBV28 and TRBJ1-2; D not resolved. Germline CDR1 and CDR2: MDHEN and SYDVKM. The CDR3 is made up of 16 amino acids. The V end was cut by 4 bases, the J end by 8 bases, with 23 bases between. CDR3 bases: TGTGCCAGCAGTTGTACTGGAACTCATCGGCACTGCGGCTACACCTTC. Translating it yields CASSCTGTHRHCGYTF.

About this clonotype: One junction end does not reproduce the germline sequence, and a read error may be involved. The rearrangement uses TRBV5-1 and TRBJ2-1, with TRBD2 matching over 7 bases. Germline CDR1 reads SGHRS; CDR2 reads YFSETQ. The CDR3 is 15 residues long. CDR3 residues: CASSLGGSSYNKQFF. The DNA for the CDR3 is TGTGCCAGCAGCTTGGGCGGGAGCTCCTACAATAAGCAGTTCTTC.

V usage is TRBV28 and J usage is TRBJ2-7; 7 bases match TRBD1. Germline V CDR1 and CDR2: MDHEN, SYDVKM. V dropped 2 bases and J dropped 1; count of bases not matched to a gene: 8. This CDR3 spans 16 amino acids. This chain's CDR3 is CASSLGTVTPSYEQYF. The CDR3 nucleotides are TGTGCCAGCAGTTTAGGGACAGTCACACCTTCCTACGAGCAGTACTTC.

The table lists this clonotype with many counts. The rearrangement uses TRBV20-1 and TRBJ2-5; no firm D call. The CDR3 is 13 residues long. The V and J ends lost 0 bases and 5 bases respectively, with 10 bases between them. The germline V gene has CDR1 DFQATT and CDR2 SNEGSKA (reference sequence). CDR3 loop: CSARDGRLETQYF. The CDR3 nucleotides are TGCAGTGCTAGAGATGGTCGACTGGAGACCCAGTACTTC.

The chain carries TRBV7-9 and TRBJ2-7, with 7 bases fitting TRBD2. This CDR3 has 14 amino acids. Looked up from germline, CDR1 is SEHNR and CDR2 is FQNEAQ (reference sequence). The junction had 5 bases not matched to a gene; V was cut back by 6 bases and J by 0 bases. Here the CDR3 DNA reads TGTGCCAGCAGACCCAGCGGGACCTCCTACGAGCAGTACTTC. Its translation is CASRPSGTSYEQYF.